Given below is one TCR beta chain in context. There is no known antigen for this receptor. No base qualities exist here, and no much larger clone lies one base off it. Whole blood was collected in K2EDTA tubes by collaborating institutions according to the institutions' own protocols. Collaborator samples were shipped for TCRbeta analysis as frozen whole blood, isolated PBMCs, or DNA extracted from either sample type. The data were taken from a study of blood T cell repertoires in COVID-19 (dated by TCRdb to about 2020). As for the study more broadly: The collaborator samples originated in the United States, Italy and Spain and spanned the acute and convalescent phases of COVID-19. The dataset comprised deeply sampled blood TCRbeta repertoires from subjects exposed to, actively infected with, or recovered from COVID-19. The repertoires were released in a freely available public database meant as a resource for research on the immune response to SARS-CoV-2. Nearly every sample came with metadata listing a de-identified subject ID, COVID-19 status, age in years and sex. The material from the prospective study consisted of cDNA or gDNA derived from T cells, B-cell-depleted T cells, or PBMCs. Where HLA class I and class II types were available, the types were taken from metadata supplied by the sample provider, not from assay-based typing. Samples were obtained from the ongoing ImmuneRACE study (first 160 participants) and from 1,254 subjects provided by 6 global collaborators. General conclusions and limits of the study: How much clinical and demographic metadata was included differed by source and by participant, and the metadata was provided uncurated.

TCRbeta CDR3 regions were amplified from genomic DNA using the immunoSEQ Assay, a bias-controlled multiplex PCR. The authors processed their data as follows. Within the assay, amplification of reference gene primers was used to estimate how many nucleated cells each sample contained. Sequence reads were collapsed and filtered to measure the absolute abundance of every unique TCRbeta CDR3 rearrangement. For each sample, productive Simpson clonality was calculated by taking the square root of Simpson's diversity index across productive rearrangements. Sourced from immuneACCESS, this table was stored by TCRdb with only in-frame sequences that have V and J called. A share of the clones is absent; for the studies checked, an unresolved V gene accounts for under half, and the remainder has no known explanation. V and J calls and clone size follow that table, whereas D and trimming were derived from the DNA. Within this sample are about 120,000 clones, with around 78% of them counted one time only. The top ten constitute about 2.1% of the sample.

Trimming costs V 0 bases and J 5 bases, and their ends lie 18 bases apart. As encoded in the germline V gene, CDR1 is SGHDT while CDR2 is YYEEEE. From the cysteine up to the phenylalanine, the CDR3 has a length of 17 residues. Just the 51-base CDR3 DNA is kept, in frame starting at base 1. The sequence derives from a man aged 25-40 years with acute or convalescent COVID-19. The sequencing input was peripheral blood. This receptor chain uses TRBV5-6 and TRBJ2-1; TRBD1 is perhaps the D gene, given 5 matching bases. The bases read TGTGCCAGCAGCTTGGGTCCCAGGGCCAATCGGAACAATGAGCAGTTCTTC. Its protein reads: CASSLGPRANRNNEQFF.